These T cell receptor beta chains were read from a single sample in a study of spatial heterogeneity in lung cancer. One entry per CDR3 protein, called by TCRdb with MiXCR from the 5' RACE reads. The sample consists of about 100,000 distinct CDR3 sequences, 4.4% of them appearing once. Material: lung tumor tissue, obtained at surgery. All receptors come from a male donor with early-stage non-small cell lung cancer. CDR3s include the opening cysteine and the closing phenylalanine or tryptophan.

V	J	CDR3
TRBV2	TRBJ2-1	CASSVDNNEQFF
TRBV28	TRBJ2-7	CASSLLDYEQYF
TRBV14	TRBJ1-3	CASSPYTGDLGNTIYF
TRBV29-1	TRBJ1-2	CSSQAYGEGYTF
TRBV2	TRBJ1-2	CASSVSGPGYTF
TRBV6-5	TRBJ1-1	CASSNQGLNTEAFF
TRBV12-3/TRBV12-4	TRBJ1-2	CASSLSFTAIYGYTF
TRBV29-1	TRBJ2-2	CSVEGVGGISTGELFF
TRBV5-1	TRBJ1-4	CASRPGQEGEKLFF
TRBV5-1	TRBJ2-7	CASSFTGQGASEQYF
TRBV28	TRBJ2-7	CASARGGEQYF
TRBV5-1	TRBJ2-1	CASRTPGYNEQFF
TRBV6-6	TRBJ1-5	CASSLENRAGQPQHF
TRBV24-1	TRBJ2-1	CATSDSDSSRNEQFF
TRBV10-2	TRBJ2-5	CASSVPGTPGETQYF
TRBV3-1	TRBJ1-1	CASSRGTGGNTEAFF
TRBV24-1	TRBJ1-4	CATKGQGHEKLFF
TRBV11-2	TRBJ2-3	CASSLGVRRDTQYF
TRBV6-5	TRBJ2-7	CASSYLGPYEQYF
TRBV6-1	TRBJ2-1	CASSEQGGTGGGKQFF
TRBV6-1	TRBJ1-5	CASSEWWGSANIYSNQPQHF
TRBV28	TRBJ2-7	CASSLPGGPGEQYF
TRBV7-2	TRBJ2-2	CASSLVGTSEAGELFF
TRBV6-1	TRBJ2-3	CASRWDFSGDTQYF
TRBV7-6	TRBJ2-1	CASSLVPLGSHNEQFF
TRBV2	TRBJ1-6	CASSGQFVGDSPLHF
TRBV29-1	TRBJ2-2	CSVSRRIAGSNTGELFF
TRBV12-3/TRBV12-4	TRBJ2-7	CASRTSGSHEQYF
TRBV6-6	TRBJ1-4	CASSSTVTTNEKLFF
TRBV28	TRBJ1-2	CASTTGTGVGDYGYTF
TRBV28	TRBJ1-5	CASVAYRGGNQPQHF
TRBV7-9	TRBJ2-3	CASSLRSGGHTDTQYF
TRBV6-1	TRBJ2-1	CASSVIGNEQFF
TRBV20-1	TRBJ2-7	CSAPLAGPRGEQYF
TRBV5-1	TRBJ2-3	CASSLGAGVGNTQYF
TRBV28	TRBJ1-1	CASSEQELKLFF
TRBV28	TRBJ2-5	CASSFSGSQKETQYF
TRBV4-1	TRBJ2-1	CASSRDLNEQFF
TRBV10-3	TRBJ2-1	CAISGYGGSYNEQFF
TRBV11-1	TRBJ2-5	CASSAYRTAETQYF
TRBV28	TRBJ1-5	CASSAGHSNQPQHF
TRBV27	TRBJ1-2	CASSGGSFRYGYTF
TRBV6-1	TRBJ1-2	CASSAQAYYGYTF
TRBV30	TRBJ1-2	CAWSVGQGHGYTF
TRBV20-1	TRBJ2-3	CSAPMASGGTDTQYF
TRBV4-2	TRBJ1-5	CASSQDRVGNQPQHF
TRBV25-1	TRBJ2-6	CASSEGQELSGANVLTF
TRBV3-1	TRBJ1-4	CASSQVPGNRAEKLFF
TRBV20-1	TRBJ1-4	CSARSGGGEKLFF
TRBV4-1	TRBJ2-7	CASSLTFRDSLRTYEQYF
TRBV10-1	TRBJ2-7	CASSENSYEQYF
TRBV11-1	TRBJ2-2	CASSLASADTGELFF
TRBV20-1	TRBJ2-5	CSARSISGQETQYF
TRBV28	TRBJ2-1	CASSPLLVGPETHNEQFF
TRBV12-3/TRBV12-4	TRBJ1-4	CASSSIRLLEKLFF
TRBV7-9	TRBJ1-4	CASSSTGTANEKLFF
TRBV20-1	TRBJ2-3	CSAPPARGTDTQYF
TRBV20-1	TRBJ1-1	CSARGTAGTEAFF
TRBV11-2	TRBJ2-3	CASSAFTDTQYF
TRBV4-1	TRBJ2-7	CASSQVTHRGDEQYF